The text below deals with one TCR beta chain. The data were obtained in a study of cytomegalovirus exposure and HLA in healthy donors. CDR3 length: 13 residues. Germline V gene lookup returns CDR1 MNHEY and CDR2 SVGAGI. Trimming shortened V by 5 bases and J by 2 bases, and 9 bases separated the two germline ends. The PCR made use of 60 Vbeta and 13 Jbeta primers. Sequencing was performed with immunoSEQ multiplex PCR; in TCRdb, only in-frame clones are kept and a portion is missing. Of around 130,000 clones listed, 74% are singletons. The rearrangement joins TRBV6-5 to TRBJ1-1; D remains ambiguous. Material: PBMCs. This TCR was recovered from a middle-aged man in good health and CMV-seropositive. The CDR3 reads CASSIQENTEAFF. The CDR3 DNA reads TGTGCCAGCAGTATCCAGGAAAACACTGAAGCTTTCTTT.